This TCR beta chain was observed in a study of cytomegalovirus exposure and HLA in healthy donors. The primer mix had 60 Vbeta and 13 Jbeta primers. Only in-frame clones appear in the TCRdb table, and some are missing; sequencing was by immunoSEQ multiplex PCR. The profile shows roughly 150,000 clones, about 75% of them singletons. This clone was observed a few times. One junction end disagrees with the germline gene, perhaps due to a read error. The CDR3 runs 15 residues. Germline CDR1 is ENHRY and CDR2 is SYGVKD. The rearrangement links TRBV10-3 to TRBJ2-1; weak D call: TRBD2 (6 bases). The TCR was taken from a male donor in good health and CMV-seronegative. Material for sequencing was PBMCs. CDR3 bases: TGTGCCAGCAGTATCCGAGGCAGGGAGGACAATGAGCAGTTCTTC. Translating it yields CASSIRGREDNEQFF.